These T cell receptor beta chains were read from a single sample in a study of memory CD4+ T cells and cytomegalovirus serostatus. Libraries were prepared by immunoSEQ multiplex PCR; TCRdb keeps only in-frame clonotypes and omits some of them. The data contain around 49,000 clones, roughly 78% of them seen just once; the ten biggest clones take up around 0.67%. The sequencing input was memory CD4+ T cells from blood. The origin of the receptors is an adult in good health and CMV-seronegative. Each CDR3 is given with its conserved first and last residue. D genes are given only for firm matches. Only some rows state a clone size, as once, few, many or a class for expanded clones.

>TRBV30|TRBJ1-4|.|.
CAWSTPGGGEKLFF
TGTGCCTGGAGTACCCCCGGGGGTGGGGAAAAACTGTTTTTT
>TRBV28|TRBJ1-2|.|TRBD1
CASSPPGQVGYGYTF
TGTGCCAGCAGTCCTCCGGGACAGGTGGGCTATGGCTACACCTTC
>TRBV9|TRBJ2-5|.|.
CASSVAGASETQYF
TGTGCCAGCAGCGTGGCAGGGGCCTCTGAGACCCAGTACTTC
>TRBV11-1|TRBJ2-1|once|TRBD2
CASSSSLTSGVINEQFF
TGTGCCAGCAGCTCTAGCCTTACTAGCGGGGTCATTAACGAGCAGTTCTTC
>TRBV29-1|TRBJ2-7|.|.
CSVGFWASEQYF
TGCAGCGTTGGCTTTTGGGCGAGTGAGCAGTACTTC
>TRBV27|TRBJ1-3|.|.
CATKGYGNTIYF
TGTGCCACCAAAGGGTACGGAAACACCATATATTTT
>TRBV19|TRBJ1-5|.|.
CASSFEWNQPQHF
TGTGCCAGTAGTTTTGAGTGGAATCAGCCCCAGCATTTT
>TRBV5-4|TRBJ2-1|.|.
CASSLGHDDREQFF
TGTGCCAGCAGCTTGGGGCACGATGATCGTGAGCAGTTCTTC
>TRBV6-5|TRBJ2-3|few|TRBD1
CASSYEAGGIDTQYF
TGTGCCAGCAGTTACGAGGCAGGGGGCATAGATACGCAGTATTTT
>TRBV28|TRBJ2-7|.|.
CASSSAGAYEQYF
TGTGCCAGCAGTTCGGCAGGGGCCTACGAGCAGTACTTC
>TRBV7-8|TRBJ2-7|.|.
CASSDASGPPDEQYF
TGTGCCAGCAGCGACGCGTCTGGCCCGCCGGACGAGCAGTACTTC
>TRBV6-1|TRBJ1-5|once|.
CASSEQRGSSQPQHF
TGTGCCAGCAGTGAGCAAAGGGGAAGTAGTCAGCCCCAGCATTTT
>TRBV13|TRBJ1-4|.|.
CASNRRGPDEKLFF
TGTGCCAGCAACAGACGGGGTCCGGATGAAAAACTGTTTTTT
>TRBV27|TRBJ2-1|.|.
CASSSSSGTEFIHEQFF
TGTGCCAGCAGTTCTTCCTCCGGGACTGAATTCATCCATGAGCAGTTCTTC
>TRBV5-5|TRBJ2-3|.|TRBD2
CASRPLTSGTDTQYF
TGTGCCAGCAGACCTCTCACTAGCGGCACAGATACGCAGTATTTT
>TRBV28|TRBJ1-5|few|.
CASSPSLGTQDQPQHF
TGTGCCAGCAGTCCTTCCCTCGGGACACAGGATCAGCCCCAGCATTTT
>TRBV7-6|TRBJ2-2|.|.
CASSPINAGELFF
TGTGCCAGCAGCCCTATTAACGCCGGGGAGCTGTTTTTT
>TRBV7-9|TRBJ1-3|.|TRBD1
CASSLGQGAGNTIYF
TGTGCCAGCAGCTTAGGACAGGGGGCCGGAAACACCATATATTTT
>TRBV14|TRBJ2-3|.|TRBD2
CASSQFTSGADTQYF
TGTGCCAGCAGCCAATTTACTAGCGGGGCAGATACGCAGTATTTT
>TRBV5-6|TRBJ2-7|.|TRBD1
CASSPEGTGGFEQYF
TGTGCCAGCAGCCCCGAGGGGACAGGGGGGTTCGAGCAGTACTTC
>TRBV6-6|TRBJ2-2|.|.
CASSAEGSTGELFF
TGTGCCAGCAGTGCAGAGGGTAGCACCGGGGAGCTGTTTTTT
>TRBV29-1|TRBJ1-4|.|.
CSVTPQGSTDEKLFF
TGCAGCGTTACGCCCCAAGGGTCTACTGATGAAAAACTGTTTTTT
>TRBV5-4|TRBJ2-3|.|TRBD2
CASSSGLAGANTDTQYF
TGTGCCAGCAGCTCGGGACTAGCGGGAGCGAACACAGATACGCAGTATTTT
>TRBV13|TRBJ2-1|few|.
CASSRDFHNEQFF
TGTGCCAGCAGCCGGGACTTTCACAATGAGCAGTTCTTC
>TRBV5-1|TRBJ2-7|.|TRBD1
CASSTRTGGNEQYF
TGCGCCAGCAGCACTAGGACAGGGGGAAACGAGCAGTACTTC
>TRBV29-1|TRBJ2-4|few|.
CSVEEGSGNIQYF
TGCAGCGTTGAAGAGGGGAGTGGAAACATTCAGTACTTC
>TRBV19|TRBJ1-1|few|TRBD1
CASPLRQGLSDTEAFF
TGTGCCAGTCCCCTTAGACAGGGGCTAAGCGACACTGAAGCTTTCTTT
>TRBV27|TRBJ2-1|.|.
CANPRVNEQFF
TGTGCCAATCCAAGGGTGAATGAGCAGTTCTTC
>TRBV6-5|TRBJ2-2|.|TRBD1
CASRPWGTGTVKLFF
TGTGCCAGCAGGCCGTGGGGTACTGGGACAGTTAAGCTGTTTTTT
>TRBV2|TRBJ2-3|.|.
CASSADGSGADTQYF
TGTGCCAGCAGCGCCGACGGGAGCGGTGCAGATACGCAGTATTTT
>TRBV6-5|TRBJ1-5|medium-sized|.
CASSYGPTNQPQHF
TGTGCCAGCAGTTATGGGCCCACCAATCAGCCCCAGCATTTT
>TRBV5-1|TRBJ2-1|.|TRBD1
CASSAGQGARKQFF
TGCGCCAGCAGCGCGGGACAGGGGGCGCGTAAGCAGTTCTTC
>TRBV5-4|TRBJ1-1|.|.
CASSVGGGGRTEAFF
TGTGCCAGCAGCGTAGGCGGGGGCGGTCGGACTGAAGCTTTCTTT
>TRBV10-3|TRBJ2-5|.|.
CAISAGRGLQETQYF
TGTGCCATCAGTGCGGGCAGGGGACTCCAAGAGACCCAGTACTTC
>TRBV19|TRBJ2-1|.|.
CASRPVDSIYNEQFF
TGTGCCAGTAGGCCGGTGGACTCGATCTACAATGAGCAGTTCTTC
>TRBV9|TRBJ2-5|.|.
CASSAQQTRTQYF
TGTGCCAGCAGCGCGCAACAGACCCGGACCCAGTACTTC
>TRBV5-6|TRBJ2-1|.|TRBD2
CASSLPGGRDNEQFF
TGTGCCAGCAGCTTGCCGGGAGGGCGGGATAATGAGCAGTTCTTC
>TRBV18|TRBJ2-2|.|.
CASSRNTGELFF
TGTGCCAGCTCAAGGAACACCGGGGAGCTGTTTTTT
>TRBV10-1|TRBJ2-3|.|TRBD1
CASSGGQGAEGTDTQYF
TGCGCCAGCAGTGGGGGTCAGGGGGCTGAGGGCACAGATACGCAGTATTTT
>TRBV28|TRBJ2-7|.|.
CASSSPNREREQYF
TGTGCCAGCAGTTCCCCCAACAGGGAACGCGAGCAGTACTTC
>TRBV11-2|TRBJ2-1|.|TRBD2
CASSLAASGSIYEQFF
TGTGCCAGCAGCTTAGCGGCTAGCGGGAGTATTTATGAGCAGTTCTTC
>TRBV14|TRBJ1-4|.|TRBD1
CASSVQGVQEKLFF
TGTGCCAGCAGCGTACAGGGGGTACAAGAAAAACTGTTTTTT
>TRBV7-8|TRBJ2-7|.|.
CASSGRQGTAAYEQYF
TGTGCCAGCAGTGGGCGACAAGGAACAGCTGCCTACGAGCAGTACTTC
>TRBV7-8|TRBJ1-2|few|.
CASSPGTNYGYTF
TGTGCCAGCAGCCCGGGAACTAACTATGGCTACACCTTC
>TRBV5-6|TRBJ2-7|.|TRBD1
CASSPRDRVSHEQYF
TGTGCCAGCAGCCCGCGGGACAGGGTTTCCCACGAGCAGTACTTC
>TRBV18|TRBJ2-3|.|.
CASSPTFQIDTQYF
TGTGCCAGCTCACCCACCTTTCAGATAGATACGCAGTATTTT
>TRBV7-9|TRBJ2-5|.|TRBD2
CASSLWRESTETQYF
TGTGCCAGCAGCTTATGGCGGGAGTCGACGGAGACCCAGTACTTC
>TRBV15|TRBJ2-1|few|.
CATSRDTGTGTPYEQFF
TGTGCCACCAGCAGAGATACGGGGACCGGGACCCCTTATGAGCAGTTCTTC